These 21 T cell receptor beta chains share one sample of origin, sequenced in a study of blood T cell repertoires in COVID-19. Repertoires were generated with immunoSEQ multiplex PCR, while TCRdb's copy carries only in-frame clones and drops some. This sample has 210,000 or so clones, with under 80% found just once. Material: peripheral blood. Source of these receptors: a man aged 50-59 years who had recovered from COVID-19.

The V gene is TRBV15, the J gene TRBJ2-5; tentative D call: TRBD1 (6 bases). The length of the CDR3 is 14 residues. V was pared by 1 base and J by 5 bases, with 11 bases between. Germline lookup yields CDR1 LNHNV and CDR2 YYDKDF (reference sequence). The CDR3 region is CATSRVGGTETQYF. Here the CDR3 DNA reads TGTGCCACCAGCAGAGTAGGGGGAACGGAGACCCAGTACTTC.

V and J are TRBV2 and TRBJ2-1, with 11 bases identical to TRBD2. V dropped 6 bases and J dropped 7; count of bases not matched to a gene: 5. The CDR3 totals 14 residues. The V gene's germline CDR1 is SNHLY and CDR2 FYNNEI. The CDR3 loop is CASSLAGGINEQFF. The CDR3 bases are TGTGCCAGCAGCCTAGCGGGAGGTATAAATGAGCAGTTCTTC. Variable domain in full (rest from reference TRBV2 and TRBJ2-1): EPEVTQTPSHQVTQMGQEVILRCVPISNHLYFYWYRQILGQKVEFLVSFYNNEISEKSEIFDDQFSVERPDGSNFTLKIRSTKLEDSAMYFCASSLAGGINEQFFGPGTRLTVL.

This clone was seen just once. The gene calls are TRBV28 and TRBJ1-4, with D unresolved. Looked up from germline, CDR1 is MDHEN and CDR2 is SYDVKM. The V end lost 3 bases, the J end lost 7 bases, and 12 bases lay between the germline ends. The CDR3 is 14 amino acids. The CDR3 protein is CASSFNRQAEKLFF. In nucleotides, the CDR3 is TGTGCCAGCAGTTTTAACCGGCAGGCTGAAAAACTGTTTTTT.

This clone appeared a few times. This sequence joins TRBV7-6 and TRBJ2-1, with 11 bases aligning to TRBD2. The germline gives CDR1 SGHVS, CDR2 FNYEAQ. V was pared by 5 bases and J by 3 bases, with 9 bases of the junction left unmatched. This CDR3 has 17 amino acids. The CDR3 here is CASSPTSGDLIYNEQFF. In DNA form, the CDR3 reads TGTGCCAGCAGCCCGACTAGCGGGGACCTAATCTACAATGAGCAGTTCTTC.

The chain combines TRBV27 with TRBJ1-2, with unresolved D. CDR3 length: 14 residues. Germline assignment: CDR1 MNHEY and CDR2 SMNVEV (reference sequence). Between the trimmed V and J ends, which lost 4 bases and 0 bases, there was a span of 9 bases. The CDR3 nucleotides read TGTGCCAGCAGTTCGACTGCCGCTAACTATGGCTACACCTTC. Amino acids: CASSSTAANYGYTF.

The chain employs TRBV5-6 and TRBJ1-2; D is unresolved. The CDR3 sequence is 15 residues long. Germline V CDR1 and CDR2: SGHDT, YYEEEE. Trimming took off 1 base at V and 2 bases at J, with 12 bases between the two ends. The CDR3 loop is CASSLFSASNYGYTF. DNA for the CDR3: TGTGCCAGCAGCTTGTTCAGTGCATCGAACTATGGCTACACCTTC.

The chain is built from TRBV15 and TRBJ2-2; 12 bases line up with TRBD2. The ends lost 1 base at V and 5 bases at J; junction bases unmatched: 8. Germline-derived CDR1 and CDR2 are LNHNV and YYDKDF (reference sequence). The CDR3 consists of 18 residues. CDR3 nucleotide sequence: TGTGCCACCAGCAGAGTGGCTGGACTAGCGGGACGAACCGGGGAGCTGTTTTTT. It specifies CATSRVAGLAGRTGELFF.

The chain carries TRBV9 and TRBJ2-1; 15 bases line up with TRBD2. The ends lost 3 bases at V and 9 bases at J; junction bases unmatched: 7. The CDR3 is 16 amino acids. Germline V gene sequence: CDR1 SGDLS, CDR2 YYNGEE. The CDR3 spells CASSAGLAGGGGEQFF. The CDR3 DNA reads as TGTGCCAGCAGCGCGGGACTAGCGGGAGGAGGGGGTGAGCAGTTCTTC.

The V gene is TRBV7-9, the J gene TRBJ2-3; the D call may be TRBD1 or TRBD2 (5 bases each). Trimming left V 5 bases short and J 10 bases short, with 19 bases between. This CDR3 region has 14 residues. Germline V CDR1 and CDR2: SEHNR, FQNEAQ (reference sequence). This CDR3 reads CASSRDGSQVSQYF. The CDR3 DNA is TGTGCCAGCAGCAGGGACGGTTCCCAGGTATCGCAGTATTTT.

The rearrangement joins TRBV5-1 to TRBJ2-1, with TRBD2 identical over 9 bases. The V and J ends lost 0 bases and 8 bases, in that order; junction bases with no gene match: 15. This CDR3 region has 18 residues. Per germline, CDR1 SGHRS and CDR2 YFSETQ. In DNA form, the CDR3 reads TGCGCCAGCAGCTTGGCCCTAGCGGGATCTCCGGGCCGGGATGAGCAGTTCTTC. Its protein is CASSLALAGSPGRDEQFF.

The rearrangement uses TRBV6-1 and TRBJ2-7; D gene ambiguous. CDR1 and CDR2 from the germline V gene are MNHNS and SASEGT. V shed 3 bases and J shed 0 bases, with 12 bases lying between them. This CDR3 has 15 amino acids. The CDR3 DNA reads as TGTGCCAGCAGTGAGGCGGCAACAAGCTCCTACGAGCAGTACTTC. It specifies CASSEAATSSYEQYF.

This clone came up once. V gene TRBV20-1 combines with J gene TRBJ1-2, with 7 nucleotides matching TRBD1. The CDR3 has 14 amino acids. Trimming cost V 3 bases and J 4 bases; bases outside gene matches: 8. Germline V CDR1 and CDR2: DFQATT, SNEGSKA (reference sequence). CDR3 coding DNA: TGCAGTGCTAGTACGCAGGGGGTAGGCTATGGCTACACCTTC. It yields the protein CSASTQGVGYGYTF.

This clone was seen more than once but under ten times. The J gene is TRBJ2-3, the V gene TRBV14; 7 positions match TRBD2. Germline V CDR1 and CDR2: SGHDN, FVKESK. V gave up 6 bases and J gave up 0 bases; unmatched junction bases: 6. This CDR3 has 15 amino acids. The DNA for the CDR3 is TGTGCCAGCAGTCCACTAGCGACGAGCACAGATACGCAGTATTTT. This sequence encodes CASSPLATSTDTQYF.

For the CDR3, the DNA is TGTGCCAGCAGTTTGGGAGCGGGGGATGGCTACACCTTC. This gives the protein CASSLGAGDGYTF. The V call is TRBV14, the J call TRBJ1-2; TRBD1 might be the D (5 bases). V lost 6 bases and J 6 bases, leaving 14 bases between the germline ends. The CDR3 sequence is 13 residues long. Germline CDR1 reads SGHDN; CDR2 reads FVKESK.

The chain joins TRBV5-1 to TRBJ1-1, with D tentatively TRBD1 (5 bases). The ends were cut back, 5 bases at V and 1 base at J, with 9 bases in the middle. The CDR3 consists of 13 residues. CDR1 is SGHRS, CDR2 YFSETQ, per germline. The CDR3 nucleotides are TGCGCCAGCAGAAGTCAGGGGAACACTGAAGCTTTCTTT. Its translation is CASRSQGNTEAFF.

The chain carries TRBV18 and TRBJ2-5; possibly TRBD1 for D (5 bases). V was shortened by 3 bases and J by 5 bases, with 10 bases between the two germline ends. This CDR3 spans 13 amino acids. CDR1 and CDR2 from the germline V gene are KGHSH and LQKENI. CDR3 sequence reads: CASSPTWGETQYF. CDR3 DNA sequence: TGTGCCAGCTCACCGACGTGGGGCGAGACCCAGTACTTC.

The V gene is TRBV7-6, the J gene TRBJ2-1; 13 nucleotides match TRBD2. CDR3 length equals 17 residues. Germline CDR1 and CDR2: SGHVS and FNYEAQ. J gave up 7 bases and V 0 bases, and 6 bases lay outside the gene matches. For the CDR3, the DNA is TGTGCCAGCAGCTTAGCCCCGGGACTAGCGGGGTCTAATGAGCAGTTCTTC. Its translation is CASSLAPGLAGSNEQFF.

This chain links TRBV5-1 with TRBJ2-1; D remains unclear. V shed 0 bases and J shed 4 bases, with 5 bases lying between them. Germline CDR1 is SGHRS and CDR2 is YFSETQ. The CDR3 has 13 amino acids. CDR3 sequence: CASSLGTYNEQFF. DNA of the CDR3: TGCGCCAGCAGCTTGGGCACATACAATGAGCAGTTCTTC. The full variable domain, its missing parts supplied by reference TRBV5-1 and TRBJ2-1, is KAGVTQTPRYLIKTRGQQVTLSCSPISGHRSVSWYQQTPGQGLQFLFEYFSETQRNKGNFPGRFSGRQFSNSRSEMNVSTLELGDSALYLCASSLGTYNEQFFGPGTRLTVL.

This rearrangement joins TRBV10-1 to TRBJ2-7; D perhaps matches TRBD1 (6 bases). The germline V and J ends were trimmed by 4 bases and 3 bases, with 19 bases remaining between them. CDR1 and CDR2 from the germline V gene are WNHNN and SYGVQD (reference sequence). This CDR3 region has 16 residues. The CDR3 is CASSGTRQDPCYEQYF. The CDR3 DNA reads as TGCGCCAGCAGTGGGACTCGACAGGACCCCTGCTACGAGCAGTACTTC.

The chain carries TRBV5-1 and TRBJ1-1, with TRBD1 identical over 7 bases. Germline CDR1 is SGHRS and CDR2 is YFSETQ. The CDR3 sequence is 13 residues long. The V segment lost 6 bases and the J segment 3 bases; nucleotides outside the gene matches: 5. The DNA of the CDR3 is TGCGCCAGCAAGGGCCAGGGGGACACTGAAGCTTTCTTT. Its translation: CASKGQGDTEAFF. The whole variable domain, remainder taken from reference TRBV5-1 and TRBJ1-1, is KAGVTQTPRYLIKTRGQQVTLSCSPISGHRSVSWYQQTPGQGLQFLFEYFSETQRNKGNFPGRFSGRQFSNSRSEMNVSTLELGDSALYLCASKGQGDTEAFFGQGTRLTVV.

The chain employs TRBV5-4 and TRBJ1-4; D uncertain. The CDR3 loop spans 15 amino acids. With 3 bases removed from V and 0 bases from J, the gap between germline ends came to 9 bases. Germline loops: CDR1 SGHNT, CDR2 YYREEE (reference sequence). CDR3 loop: CASSSDIATNEKLFF. The CDR3 coding sequence is TGTGCCAGCAGCTCCGACATTGCAACTAATGAAAAACTGTTTTTT.